This is a list of T cell receptor beta chains from one sample in a study of blood T cell repertoires in COVID-19. Using immunoSEQ multiplex PCR, the repertoire was profiled, and TCRdb retains in-frame clones only, with some absent. The sample yields some 670,000 clones, just under 90% seen once. The specimen was peripheral blood. The receptor set was obtained from a woman between 18 and 29 years old with acute or convalescent COVID-19. Both conserved end residues are part of each CDR3. Each record gives: CDR3 protein, J gene, CDR3 length, V gene.

cdr3_aa: CASSAGQHYEQYF; j_call: TRBJ2-7; cdr3_length: 13; v_call: TRBV7-9
cdr3_aa: CATHGRGLGNGYTF; j_call: TRBJ1-2; cdr3_length: 14; v_call: TRBV11-2
cdr3_aa: CASSKRRQGAGKETQYF; j_call: TRBJ2-5; cdr3_length: 17; v_call: TRBV7-8
cdr3_aa: CATSDSAPGVYNEQFF; j_call: TRBJ2-1; cdr3_length: 16; v_call: TRBV24-1
cdr3_aa: CATSDSGLLPQPQHF; j_call: TRBJ1-5; cdr3_length: 15; v_call: TRBV24-1
cdr3_aa: CASSYSRDVEQYF; j_call: TRBJ2-7; cdr3_length: 13; v_call: TRBV6-5
cdr3_aa: CASSYGLTGGQGCF; j_call: TRBJ2-7; cdr3_length: 14; v_call: TRBV6-2/TRBV6-3
cdr3_aa: CASSIGHNEVETQYF; j_call: TRBJ2-5; cdr3_length: 15; v_call: TRBV9
cdr3_aa: CASSFGTGYGYTF; j_call: TRBJ1-2; cdr3_length: 13; v_call: TRBV7-8
cdr3_aa: CASSQRGLAKNIQYF; j_call: TRBJ2-4; cdr3_length: 15; v_call: TRBV3-1/TRBV3-2
cdr3_aa: CASIIRGSDF; j_call: TRBJ1-1; cdr3_length: 10; v_call: TRBV12-3/TRBV12-4
cdr3_aa: CASPGTPTTSKPNQPQHF; j_call: TRBJ1-5; cdr3_length: 18; v_call: TRBV21-1
cdr3_aa: CASSYHIMNTEAFF; j_call: TRBJ1-1; cdr3_length: 14; v_call: TRBV6-6
cdr3_aa: CAWSVSRQGNQPQHF; j_call: TRBJ1-5; cdr3_length: 15; v_call: TRBV30
cdr3_aa: CASSQDRSYEQYF; j_call: TRBJ2-7; cdr3_length: 13; v_call: TRBV4-1
cdr3_aa: CASSRTGTGGLKAFF; j_call: TRBJ1-1; cdr3_length: 15; v_call: TRBV7-4
cdr3_aa: CASSPNSPLHF; j_call: TRBJ1-6; cdr3_length: 11; v_call: TRBV7-9
cdr3_aa: CASSKTTSAKLFF; j_call: TRBJ1-4; cdr3_length: 13; v_call: TRBV19
cdr3_aa: CATSGTGKSRTEAFF; j_call: TRBJ1-1; cdr3_length: 15; v_call: TRBV2
cdr3_aa: CASSLDRPLYGYTF; j_call: TRBJ1-2; cdr3_length: 14; v_call: TRBV27
cdr3_aa: CASSPHSWGEVEAFF; j_call: TRBJ1-1; cdr3_length: 15; v_call: TRBV27
cdr3_aa: CASSLRPGRSGELFF; j_call: TRBJ2-2; cdr3_length: 15; v_call: TRBV14
cdr3_aa: CASSRRTGSTEAFF; j_call: TRBJ1-1; cdr3_length: 14; v_call: TRBV27
cdr3_aa: CASSPRNYGYTF; j_call: TRBJ1-2; cdr3_length: 12; v_call: TRBV19
cdr3_aa: CAWSRQASGYGYTF; j_call: TRBJ1-2; cdr3_length: 14; v_call: TRBV30
cdr3_aa: CASSKGGESSPLHF; j_call: TRBJ1-6; cdr3_length: 14; v_call: TRBV6-5
cdr3_aa: CASSVDPEDRANYGYTF; j_call: TRBJ1-2; cdr3_length: 17; v_call: TRBV9
cdr3_aa: CASSPVWGQGTGANVLTF; j_call: TRBJ2-6; cdr3_length: 18; v_call: TRBV18
cdr3_aa: CAWGTGGAGGYTF; j_call: TRBJ1-2; cdr3_length: 13; v_call: TRBV30
cdr3_aa: CAWSQIMNSPLHF; j_call: TRBJ1-6; cdr3_length: 13; v_call: TRBV30
cdr3_aa: CASKARTGGSYNEQFF; j_call: TRBJ2-1; cdr3_length: 16; v_call: TRBV19
cdr3_aa: CASSVASVNYEQYF; j_call: TRBJ2-7; cdr3_length: 14; v_call: TRBV9
cdr3_aa: CASSSWTGRAEQYF; j_call: TRBJ2-7; cdr3_length: 14; v_call: TRBV13
cdr3_aa: CASSYPSGGMDGYTF; j_call: TRBJ1-2; cdr3_length: 15; v_call: TRBV6-2/TRBV6-3
cdr3_aa: CASSPRTGGMETQYF; j_call: TRBJ2-5; cdr3_length: 15; v_call: TRBV5-1
cdr3_aa: CASSPHGEEGNEQFF; j_call: TRBJ2-1; cdr3_length: 15; v_call: TRBV9
cdr3_aa: CASVPIQGNTEAFF; j_call: TRBJ1-1; cdr3_length: 14; v_call: TRBV4-1